One T cell receptor beta chain is described in this entry. The antigen remains unidentified. The data originate from a study of cytomegalovirus exposure and HLA in healthy donors. Regarding the study as a whole: At a 0.05 false discovery rate, a later analysis found about 17,000 TCR beta sequences to be associated with HLA alleles.

The CDR3 totals 15 residues. The PCR made use of 60 Vbeta and 13 Jbeta primers. Some clones are missing from TCRdb's copy, which holds only in-frame ones; the method was immunoSEQ multiplex PCR. The sample includes about 57,000 clones, 83% of them seen just once. Sequencing used PBMCs. The source is a man younger than 45 in good health and CMV-seronegative. This chain joins TRBV21-1 and TRBJ2-3; the DNA was not compared with TRBD1, the D call given in the table. TRBV21-1 is a documented pseudogene. Here the CDR3 reads CASSKTGGAKDTQYF. The CDR3 DNA reads as TGTGCCAGCAGCAAGACAGGGGGCGCGAAAGATACGCAGTATTTT.